This T cell receptor beta chain was recovered during a study of cytomegalovirus exposure and HLA in healthy donors. The primer mix had 60 Vbeta and 13 Jbeta primers. The assay was immunoSEQ multiplex PCR, and TCRdb's table has in-frame clones only and misses some. The sample lists fewer than 95,000 clones, 80% occurring once. The germline V and J ends were trimmed by 7 bases and 0 bases, with 12 bases remaining between them. Germline assignment: CDR1 SGHVS and CDR2 FQNEAQ. The CDR3 consists of 14 residues. Sequencing was performed on PBMCs. The chain uses TRBV7-8 and TRBJ1-2, with D tentatively TRBD1 (5 bases). This receptor was taken from a man younger than 35 in good health and CMV-seronegative. CDR3 loop: CASNMGLTNYGYTF. The CDR3 DNA sequence: TGTGCCAGCAACATGGGGCTGACTAACTATGGCTACACCTTC.